This TCR beta chain was identified during a study of T cell repertoires in cytomegalovirus infection. Points from the study as a whole: Identification of carriers of CMV plus the relevant HLA was achieved through cumulative public TCR beta family frequency.

Each CDR3 protein gets one entry after TCRdb re-called the reads with MiXCR. Counted here are hundreds of thousands of distinct CDR3 sequences, about 8.8% occurring once; the ten biggest clones make up around 2.4%. The table lists this clonotype with a few counts. The target antigen is unknown. V gave up 5 bases and J gave up 5 bases, with 22 bases separating them. The germline V gene has CDR1 LGHDT and CDR2 YNNKEL (reference sequence). The CDR3 consists of 16 residues. The origin of this receptor is a human donor in good health (CMV status not recorded). Some clones in this sample may be carry-over from other donors' samples. Sequencing input: PBMCs. The chain carries TRBV3-1 and TRBJ2-7; D uncertain. The CDR3 reads CASSFGHRASGNEQYF. Here the CDR3 DNA reads TGTGCCAGCAGCTTCGGCCACCGGGCATCAGGCAACGAGCAGTACTTC.